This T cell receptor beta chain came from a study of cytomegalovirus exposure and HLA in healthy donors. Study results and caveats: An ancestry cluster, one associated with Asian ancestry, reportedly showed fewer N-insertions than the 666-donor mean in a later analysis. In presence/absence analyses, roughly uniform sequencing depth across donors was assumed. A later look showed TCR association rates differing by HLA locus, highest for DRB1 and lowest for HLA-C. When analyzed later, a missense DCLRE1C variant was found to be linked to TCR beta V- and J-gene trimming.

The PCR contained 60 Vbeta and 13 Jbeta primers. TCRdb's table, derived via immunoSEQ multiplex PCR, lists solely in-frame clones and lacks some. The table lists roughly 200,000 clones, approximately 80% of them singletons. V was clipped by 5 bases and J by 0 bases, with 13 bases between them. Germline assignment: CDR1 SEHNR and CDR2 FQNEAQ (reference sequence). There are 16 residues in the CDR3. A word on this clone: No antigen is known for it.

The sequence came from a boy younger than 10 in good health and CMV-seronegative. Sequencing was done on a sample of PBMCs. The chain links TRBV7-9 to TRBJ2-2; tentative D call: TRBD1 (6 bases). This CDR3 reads CASSARQVSNTGELFF. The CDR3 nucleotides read TGTGCCAGCAGCGCTCGACAGGTTTCGAACACCGGGGAGCTGTTTTTT.